These 10 T cell receptor beta chains were all obtained from the same sample, sequenced in a study of T cell repertoires in cytomegalovirus infection. TCRdb re-analysed the reads in MiXCR, keeping a single row per CDR3 protein. This sample has almost 300,000 distinct CDR3 sequences, with 8% to 10% found just once. The material sequenced was PBMCs. The source of these receptors is a human donor in good health (CMV status not recorded). Some clones in this sample may be carry-over from other donors' samples.

This clonotype was recorded a few times. The V call is TRBV20-1, the J call TRBJ1-1, with unresolved D. The length of the CDR3 is 15 residues. Between the trimmed V and J ends, which lost 0 bases and 6 bases, there was a span of 17 bases. CDR1 and CDR2 from the germline V gene are DFQATT and SNEGSKA (reference sequence). The CDR3 region is CSARDLGAGRAEAFF. CDR3 DNA sequence: TGCAGTGCTAGAGATCTAGGCGCCGGCCGGGCTGAAGCTTTCTTT.

The J gene is TRBJ2-7, the V gene TRBV29-1, with unresolved D. Germline CDR1 is SQVTM and CDR2 is ANQGSEA. The V gene lost 4 bases and the J gene lost 4 bases, with 14 bases spanning the gap. The CDR3 loop spans 13 amino acids. DNA for the CDR3: TGCAGCGTTGTCCTGCGGAGTATGTACGAGCAGTACTTC. Translation gives CSVVLRSMYEQYF.

This clonotype was detected many times. The chain uses TRBV6-2 or TRBV6-3 and TRBJ2-5; perhaps TRBD1 as D (5 bases). This CDR3 region has 12 residues. V shed 7 bases and J shed 5 bases, with 11 bases lying between them. Germline V gives CDR1 MNHEY, CDR2 SVGEGT. CDR3 coding DNA: TGTGCCAGCACAGGGTCCGCGGAGACCCAGTACTTC. As protein: CASTGSAETQYF.

This clonotype was recorded many times. The chain has TRBV29-1 and TRBJ1-2; unclear D gene. This CDR3 spans 11 amino acids. The germline V gene has CDR1 SQVTM and CDR2 ANQGSEA. Trimming left V 3 bases short and J 8 bases short, with 10 bases between. DNA for the CDR3: TGCAGCGTTGATGGAGGAGAAGGCTACACCTTC. It is translated as CSVDGGEGYTF.

The chain combines TRBV19 with TRBJ1-3, with 7 bases fitting TRBD1. Trimming took 7 bases from V and 0 from J; bases not matched to a gene: 6. CDR1 is LNHDA, CDR2 SQIVND, per germline (reference sequence). This CDR3 is built from 15 residues. CDR3 bases: TGTGCCAGTACCGGACAGGCCTACTCTGGAAACACCATATATTTT. Protein sequence: CASTGQAYSGNTIYF. The full variable domain, with the rest looked up from reference TRBV19 and TRBJ1-3, is DGGITQSPKYLFRKEGQNVTLSCEQNLNHDAMYWYRQDPGQGLRLIYYSQIVNDFQKGDIAEGYSVSREKKESFPLTVTSAQKNPTAFYLCASTGQAYSGNTIYFGEGSWLTVV.

This clonotype was seen repeatedly, ten times or more. J is TRBJ1-6 and V is TRBV5-6; 9 bases agree with TRBD1. This CDR3 is 16 amino acids long. J was trimmed by 7 bases and V by 3 bases; bases with no gene match: 8. Germline V gives CDR1 SGHDT, CDR2 YYEEEE. CDR3 nucleotides: TGTGCCAGCAGCTCTCCTACCGGGACAGGGAATTCACCCCTCCACTTT. Amino acids: CASSSPTGTGNSPLHF. Full variable domain (rest looked up from reference TRBV5-6 and TRBJ1-6): DAGVTQSPTHLIKTRGQQVTLRCSPKSGHDTVSWYQQALGQGPQFIFQYYEEEERQRGNFPDRFSGHQFPNYSSELNVNALLLGDSALYLCASSSPTGTGNSPLHFGNGTRLTVT.

This chain uses TRBV15 with TRBJ1-2; D is ambiguous. The CDR3 contains 8 residues. Trimming removed 8 bases from V and 14 bases from J, with 9 bases in between. CDR1 is LNHNV and CDR2 is YYDKDF in the germline V gene (reference sequence). The CDR3 reads CATPSDTF. CDR3 in DNA: TGTGCCACCCCTTCGGATACCTTC.

This clonotype was counted ten times or more. This chain connects TRBV12-3 or TRBV12-4 to TRBJ1-1; 7 nucleotides align to TRBD1. CDR3 length: 14 residues. V trimming: 6 bases; J trimming: 0 bases; junction bases outside the gene matches: 4. The DNA of the CDR3 is TGTGCCAGCAGCGAGGGACAGATGAACACTGAAGCTTTCTTT. Translated: CASSEGQMNTEAFF.

This clonotype was seen at least ten times. The rearrangement links TRBV28 to TRBJ2-7; perhaps TRBD2 as D (5 bases). The CDR3 is made up of 20 amino acids. V lost 4 bases to trimming and J lost 7 bases, with 35 bases between them. Germline V lookup: CDR1 MDHEN, CDR2 SYDVKM. The CDR3 DNA is TGTGCCAGCAGTTCCACCTTCTGGAGGACGAAGAGGGTAGGCATGGGAGAGCAGTACGTC. This encodes CASSSTFWRTKRVGMGEQYV.

This chain links TRBV13 with TRBJ1-1; tentatively, D is TRBD1 (6 bases). The CDR3 runs 16 residues. Germline V gene sequence: CDR1 PRHDT, CDR2 FYEKMQ (reference sequence). The V end was cut by 5 bases, the J end by 11 bases, with 27 bases between. The CDR3 is CASSLELDSPGTGAFF. The CDR3 nucleotides read TGTGCCAGCAGCCTAGAACTGGACAGTCCTGGAACGGGGGCTTTCTTT.